This record concerns one T cell receptor (beta chain) sequence. Data came from immunoSEQ multiplex PCR; TCRdb stores just in-frame clones and leaves some out. The repertoire includes around 41,000 clones, approximately 90% of them detected once, and 0.45% to 0.65% sits in the top ten. Germline V gene lookup returns CDR1 SGDLS and CDR2 YYNGEE. V was shortened by 3 bases and J by 3 bases, with 10 bases between the two germline ends. The CDR3 has 13 residues. These data originate in a study of OX40 agonist ivuxolimab in advanced cancers. Study details: Among those enrolled, mean age was 60 years (range about 23 to 85) and approximately 80% were male.

This clonotype was obtained from an adult with an advanced solid tumor such as melanoma, head and neck, liver or kidney cancer. The genes are TRBV9 and TRBJ2-7, with D possibly TRBD1 on 6 matching bases. The sample consisted of CD4+ or CD8+ T cells sorted from blood, taken in a trial of the OX40 agonist ivuxolimab. The CDR3 coding sequence is TGTGCCAGCAGCGACAGGGACGGCTACGAGCAGTACTTC. Protein sequence: CASSDRDGYEQYF.